What follows are 9 T cell receptor beta chains derived from one specimen sequenced in a study of T cell responses to AZD1222 COVID-19 vaccine. Clones were sequenced by immunoSEQ multiplex PCR, and TCRdb holds only the in-frame ones, with some missing. The sample includes some 180,000 clones, approximately 92% of them seen just once. The starting material was peripheral blood, obtained 28 days after the second dose of the MenACWY control vaccine. These receptor sequences come from an adult who received the MenACWY meningococcal vaccine as a control.

V is TRBV6-6 and J is TRBJ2-1, with 7 bases fitting TRBD2. V trimming: 7 bases; J trimming: 6 bases; junction bases outside the gene matches: 9. Looked up from germline, CDR1 is MNHNY and CDR2 is SVGAGI (reference sequence). The CDR3 has 14 amino acids. The CDR3 DNA reads TGTGCCAGCACTCTAAGGGAGGGAGGCAATGAGCAGTTCTTC. Translation gives CASTLREGGNEQFF.

The chain couples TRBV28 to TRBJ2-6; 8 positions match TRBD2. CDR1 is MDHEN and CDR2 is SYDVKM in the germline V gene. The V segment lost 5 bases and the J segment 0 bases; nucleotides outside the gene matches: 6. The CDR3 has 17 residues. The CDR3 here is CASSLRGGNSGANVLTF. DNA of the CDR3: TGTGCCAGCAGTCTCCGCGGGGGGAACTCTGGGGCCAACGTCCTGACTTTC.

The chain uses TRBV2 and TRBJ1-1; D not certain. V lost 3 bases and J lost 8, with 7 bases in between. CDR3 length: 11 amino acids. Germline CDR1 reads SNHLY; CDR2 reads FYNNEI. In DNA form, the CDR3 reads TGTGCCAGCAGTGATTTAGGGGAAGCTTTCTTT. This codes for CASSDLGEAFF.

The V call is TRBV4-1, the J call TRBJ1-5; no firm D call. Germline V gene sequence: CDR1 MGHRA, CDR2 YSYEKL. Trimming took off 4 bases at V and 1 base at J, with 8 bases between the two ends. The CDR3 consists of 14 residues. The CDR3 reads CASSRTGSNQPQHF. CDR3 DNA sequence: TGCGCCAGCAGCCGGACGGGGAGCAATCAGCCCCAGCATTTT.

The chain recombines TRBV19 with TRBJ1-2; D might be TRBD1 (6 bases). Trimming took 10 bases from V and 5 from J, leaving 14 bases between them. The CDR3 runs to 12 residues. Per the germline V gene, CDR1 is LNHDA and CDR2 is SQIVND (reference sequence). The CDR3 bases are TGTGCCACTAGGGGGTCCACGTATGGCTACACCTTC. Its translation: CATRGSTYGYTF. The full variable domain, in which reference TRBV19 and TRBJ1-2 provide the parts outside the CDR3, is DGGITQSPKYLFRKEGQNVTLSCEQNLNHDAMYWYRQDPGQGLRLIYYSQIVNDFQKGDIAEGYSVSREKKESFPLTVTSAQKNPTAFYLCATRGSTYGYTFGSGTRLTVV.

V gene TRBV6-5 combines with J gene TRBJ1-2; 10 bases match TRBD1. With V trimmed by 5 bases and J by 4 bases, 7 bases remained unmatched. This CDR3 has 15 amino acids. CDR1 and CDR2 (germline): MNHEY, SVGAGI. CDR3: CASSLDRGRGYGYTF. DNA for the CDR3: TGTGCCAGCAGTCTCGACAGGGGGCGAGGCTATGGCTACACCTTC.

This clone has just a few counts. The J gene is TRBJ1-2, the V gene TRBV19; 8 nucleotides match TRBD1. The CDR3 spans 18 residues. The trim removed 4 bases at V and 8 bases at J, leaving 21 bases unmatched. Germline loops: CDR1 LNHDA, CDR2 SQIVND (reference sequence). The CDR3 DNA reads as TGTGCCAGTAGTAGCTCAGGTCTACCTGGGACAGGCTTGAGGGGCTACACCTTC. Translated: CASSSSGLPGTGLRGYTF. The full variable domain, rest sourced from reference TRBV19 and TRBJ1-2, is DGGITQSPKYLFRKEGQNVTLSCEQNLNHDAMYWYRQDPGQGLRLIYYSQIVNDFQKGDIAEGYSVSREKKESFPLTVTSAQKNPTAFYLCASSSSGLPGTGLRGYTFGSGTRLTVV.

This chain connects TRBV28 to TRBJ2-2; no clear D gene. Deletions cut 2 bases from V and 5 bases from J, with 12 bases between. CDR1 and CDR2 from the germline V gene are MDHEN and SYDVKM. The CDR3 covers 15 residues. CDR3 amino acids: CASSLKARLTGELFF. The CDR3 DNA reads TGTGCCAGCAGTTTAAAGGCACGTCTTACCGGGGAGCTGTTTTTT.

This chain uses TRBV5-6 with TRBJ2-5, with a possible D match to TRBD1 (6 bases). This CDR3 has 14 residues. CDR1 SGHDT and CDR2 YYEEEE come from the germline V gene. V lost 4 bases and J 7 bases, leaving 17 bases between the germline ends. The CDR3 region has the DNA TGTGCCAGCAGCCGGACTTTAGGGGGTGGGACCCAGTACTTC. Its translation: CASSRTLGGGTQYF.